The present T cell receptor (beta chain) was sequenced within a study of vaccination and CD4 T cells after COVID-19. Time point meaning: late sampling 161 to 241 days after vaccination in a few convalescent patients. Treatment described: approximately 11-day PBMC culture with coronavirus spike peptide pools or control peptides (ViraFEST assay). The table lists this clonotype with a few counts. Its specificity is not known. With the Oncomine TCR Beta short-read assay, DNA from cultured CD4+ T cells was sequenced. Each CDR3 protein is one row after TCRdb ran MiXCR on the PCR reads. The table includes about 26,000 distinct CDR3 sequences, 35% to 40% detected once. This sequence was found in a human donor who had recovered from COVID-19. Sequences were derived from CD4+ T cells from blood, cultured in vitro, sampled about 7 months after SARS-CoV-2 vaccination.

CDR3 in amino acids: CASRGSGTSNQPQHF. The CDR3 DNA reads as TGTGCCAGCCGGGGGTCAGGGACTAGCAATCAGCCCCAGCATTTT. The chain combines TRBV28 with TRBJ1-5; TRBD1 is a possible D gene (5 bases). The CDR3 covers 15 residues. Trimming removed 8 bases at V and 0 bases at J, with 14 bases between. Germline CDR1 is MDHEN and CDR2 is SYDVKM.